Listed below are T cell receptor beta chains from one sample, sequenced in a study of T cell responses to AZD1222 COVID-19 vaccine. Assay used: immunoSEQ multiplex PCR; TCRdb lists only in-frame clones, some missing. The sample includes over 140,000 clones. Input material: peripheral blood. These receptors all stem from an adult in good health. Both conserved end residues are part of each CDR3. D genes are given only for firm matches.

cdr3_nt	cdr3_aa	j_call	v_call	d_call
TGTGCCAGCAGTCCCCCGGGGCAAGAGACCCAGTACTTC	CASSPPGQETQYF	TRBJ2-5	TRBV27	NA
TGTGCCAGCAGTTACGAAAAGGGGGCTATTTTCCATGAGCAGTTCTTC	CASSYEKGAIFHEQFF	TRBJ2-1	TRBV6-6	TRBD1
TGTGCCAGCAGCTCTGATCTAGCCAGGGCTGAAGCTTTCTTT	CASSSDLARAEAFF	TRBJ1-1	TRBV5-6	NA
TGTGCCAGCAGTTTAGACAGCAATCAGCCCCAGCATTTT	CASSLDSNQPQHF	TRBJ1-5	TRBV12-3/TRBV12-4	NA
TGCGCCAGCAGTGAGTCGACTCTTGGGGGTACCGCAGATACGCAGTATTTT	CASSESTLGGTADTQYF	TRBJ2-3	TRBV10-1	NA
TGTGCCAGCAGCTCCGGGACACCAACTATCGGGACCCAGTACTTC	CASSSGTPTIGTQYF	TRBJ2-5	TRBV7-2	NA
TGTGCCAGCAGGAGGGGGGACGCTGAAGCTTTCTTT	CASRRGDAEAFF	TRBJ1-1	TRBV12-3/TRBV12-4	NA
TGTGCCAGCAGCCGTAGGGAGGACAGGTCTGGGGAAAAACTGTTTTTT	CASSRREDRSGEKLFF	TRBJ1-4	TRBV9	TRBD1
TGTGCCAGCACCTTAGGGGGGTCCTACGAGCAGTACTTC	CASTLGGSYEQYF	TRBJ2-7	TRBV28	NA
TGTGCCAGCAGTAACCGGCAGGTTGGCGAAAAACTGTTTTTT	CASSNRQVGEKLFF	TRBJ1-4	TRBV6-5	NA
TGTGCCAGCAGCTTGGGTGGTGCGGAGGTCTATGGCTACACCTTC	CASSLGGAEVYGYTF	TRBJ1-2	TRBV5-4	NA
TGTGCCAGTAGTATAGTATGGGCAGAGCAGCCCCAGCATTTT	CASSIVWAEQPQHF	TRBJ1-5	TRBV19	NA
TGTGCCAGCAGCTTAGCGGCCACGGCCACCGGGGAGCTGTTTTTT	CASSLAATATGELFF	TRBJ2-2	TRBV7-2	NA
TGTGCCAGCCGCGGGACAGGGAACACTGAAGCTTTCTTT	CASRGTGNTEAFF	TRBJ1-1	TRBV6-6	TRBD1
TGTGCCAGCAGCTTATCGGCAACTCGGACACCCCAAGAGACCCAGTACTTC	CASSLSATRTPQETQYF	TRBJ2-5	TRBV7-6	NA
TGTGCCAGCAGTCGGGACGTACACAATGAGCAGTTCTTC	CASSRDVHNEQFF	TRBJ2-1	TRBV2	NA
TGTGCCAGCAGTGACCTTGTGGAGCAGGGCACCTATAATTCACCCCTCCACTTT	CASSDLVEQGTYNSPLHF	TRBJ1-6	TRBV25-1	NA
TGTGCCAGCAGTGACTCCCCGGGTCAGCCCCAGCATTTT	CASSDSPGQPQHF	TRBJ1-5	TRBV6-4	NA
TGTGCCGCCGAGGCGGGTTTCGGCAATCAGCCCCAGCATTTT	CAAEAGFGNQPQHF	TRBJ1-5	TRBV10-3	NA
TGTGCCAGCAGTTTCACGGGTAATGAAAAACTGTTTTTT	CASSFTGNEKLFF	TRBJ1-4	TRBV12-3/TRBV12-4	NA
TGTGCCAGCTCACCAGCGGCCAACTATGGCTACACCTTC	CASSPAANYGYTF	TRBJ1-2	TRBV18	NA
TGTGCCAGCAGCCCCGTGGGGACAAGCCATGGCTACACCTTC	CASSPVGTSHGYTF	TRBJ1-2	TRBV3-1/TRBV3-2	NA
TGCGCCAGCAGCTTGGGACGAACCACAGATACGCAGTATTTT	CASSLGRTTDTQYF	TRBJ2-3	TRBV5-1	NA
TGTGCCAGTACCCAGCAGACAGCGAACACTGAAGCTTTCTTT	CASTQQTANTEAFF	TRBJ1-1	TRBV19	NA
TGTGCCAGCCGCATACAGGGAGTTGAAAAACTGTTTTTT	CASRIQGVEKLFF	TRBJ1-4	TRBV13	NA
TGTGCCAGCAGTTCTAGCGGGGGGGCCACAGATACGCAGTATTTT	CASSSSGGATDTQYF	TRBJ2-3	TRBV6-5	TRBD2
TGCGCCAGCAGTATCAGGGGGAAGAACACCGGGGAGCTGTTTTTT	CASSIRGKNTGELFF	TRBJ2-2	TRBV4-1	TRBD1
TGTGCCAGCAGTTACTCCAGCCGGACTTTCGACGAAGCTTTCTTT	CASSYSSRTFDEAFF	TRBJ1-1	TRBV6-2/TRBV6-3	NA
TGTGCCATCAAGGGGAGTCAAGGCCGGCTTACACCCCTCCACTTT	CAIKGSQGRLTPLHF	TRBJ1-6	TRBV6-5	NA
TGTGCCAGCTCACCATACGACAGGGGGAGCGAGCAGTACTTC	CASSPYDRGSEQYF	TRBJ2-7	TRBV18	TRBD1
TGTGCCAGCAGCTTGGAGGGGGCCGGTGAAAAACTGTTTTTT	CASSLEGAGEKLFF	TRBJ1-4	TRBV5-8	TRBD1
TGTGCCAGCAGCTTGGCCAACCTGACAGTAGCCAAAAACATTCAGTACTTC	CASSLANLTVAKNIQYF	TRBJ2-4	TRBV5-5	NA
TGTGCCAGTACCCCCGGGACAGAGAGCAGCTACTATGGCTACACCTTC	CASTPGTESSYYGYTF	TRBJ1-2	TRBV19	TRBD1
TGCAGTGCTAAAATTGAGTATGGCTACACCTTC	CSAKIEYGYTF	TRBJ1-2	TRBV20-1	NA
TGTGCCACCAGCATGGGGCGACAGGGTGGCTACACCTTC	CATSMGRQGGYTF	TRBJ1-2	TRBV15	TRBD1
TGTGCCAGCAGCCGTCTGGTGGGGGGCCCAGATACGCAGTATTTT	CASSRLVGGPDTQYF	TRBJ2-3	TRBV7-9	NA
TGTGCCAGCAGCCTCCCCACCTACAATGAGCAGTTCTTC	CASSLPTYNEQFF	TRBJ2-1	TRBV2	NA
TGTGCCTGGGCGGGACTAGCGGTTTATGAGCAGTTCTTC	CAWAGLAVYEQFF	TRBJ2-1	TRBV30	TRBD2
TGTGCCACCGAAAAGGGACAGGGGCAGGTTGAGGCTTTCTTT	CATEKGQGQVEAFF	TRBJ1-1	TRBV7-9	TRBD1
TGCAGTGCTGCCAGAGGCGAGCAGTACTTC	CSAARGEQYF	TRBJ2-7	TRBV20-1	NA
TGTGCCAGCAGCTCGTACAGGGGGTTCATAGATACGCAGTATTTT	CASSSYRGFIDTQYF	TRBJ2-3	TRBV9	TRBD1